The TCR beta chain under discussion was sequenced for a study of CD8 T cells in Susac syndrome. Roughly 0.45 to 1 ug RNA was reverse transcribed with random hexamers. TCRdb reprocessed the immunoSEQ multiplex PCR reads via MiXCR and lists one record per CDR3 protein. The sample consists of approximately 130,000 distinct CDR3 sequences, approximately 90% of them appearing once. The germline V and J ends were trimmed by 5 bases and 6 bases, with 13 bases remaining between them. Germline lookup yields CDR1 MGHRA and CDR2 YSYEKL. The CDR3 covers 14 residues. The chain carries TRBV4-1 and TRBJ1-4; no firm D call. The origin of this receptor is a human donor with multiple sclerosis. Sequenced material: CD8+ T cells from PBMCs. The CDR3 loop reads CASSSHLGDEKLFF. The CDR3 nucleotides read TGCGCCAGCAGCTCTCATTTGGGCGATGAAAAACTGTTTTTT.